The clone carrying this TCR beta chain showed up just a few times. As yet, its antigen is unknown. This specimen comes from a study of T-cell memory formation after mild COVID-19. TCRdb called the 5' RACE reads again in MiXCR, with one record for every CDR3 protein. The sample carries 200,000 to 250,000 distinct CDR3 sequences, over 15% recorded once. Germline V gives CDR1 DFQATT, CDR2 SNEGSKA (reference sequence). This CDR3 spans 15 amino acids. V lost 0 bases to trimming and J lost 6 bases, with 15 bases between them. Study conclusions and caveats: A balance of CD4 and CD8 characterized clones contracting day 15 to 85, whereas later expanders leaned CD4+.

The chain couples TRBV20-1 to TRBJ1-5; no definite D call. The sample taken for sequencing was PBMCs or a T cell subset sorted from them (not recorded which). This receptor was identified in an adult woman who had mild COVID-19 (a few samples of this study predate the infection). Cell type and time point are not known. CDR3 sequence (DNA): TGCAGTGCTAGAGATAACCCAAGACCGAGTCAGCCCCAGCATTTT. Encoded protein: CSARDNPRPSQPQHF.